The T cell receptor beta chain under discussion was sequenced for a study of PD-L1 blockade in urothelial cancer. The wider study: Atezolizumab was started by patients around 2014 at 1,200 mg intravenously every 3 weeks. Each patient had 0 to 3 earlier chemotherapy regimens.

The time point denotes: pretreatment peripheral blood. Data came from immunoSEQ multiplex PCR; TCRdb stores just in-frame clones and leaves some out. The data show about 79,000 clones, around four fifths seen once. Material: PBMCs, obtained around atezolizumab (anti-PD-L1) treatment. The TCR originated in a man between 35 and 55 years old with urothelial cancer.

The DNA for the CDR3 is TGTGCCAGCAGTTTTTTCAGGGGGAACACTGAAGCTTTCTTT. Its protein product is CASSFFRGNTEAFF. The rearrangement uses TRBV28 and TRBJ1-1, with a tentative D call TRBD1 (6 bases). Trimming stripped 3 bases from V and 1 base from J, with 9 bases between. The length of the CDR3 is 14 residues. From germline, CDR1 is MDHEN and CDR2 SYDVKM.